These 18 T cell receptor beta chains were sequenced from one sample in a study of T cells in tuberculosis. Profiling relied on immunoSEQ multiplex PCR, and the TCRdb table lists in-frame clones only, not all of them. This sample has fewer than 40,000 clones; roughly 95% occur once, and the top ten carry roughly 2.5%. Sequenced sample: PBMCs. These receptors came from a donor aged 10-29 years with latent tuberculosis or without tuberculosis infection.

The DNA of the CDR3 is TGCGCCAGCAGCGTCGCCGGGACAGGGGGTGGCAAAAACATTCAGTACTTC. Translating gives CASSVAGTGGGKNIQYF. The rearrangement uses TRBV5-1 and TRBJ2-4; 11 bases fit TRBD1. V trimming: 4 bases; J trimming: 3 bases; junction bases outside the gene matches: 9. Per the germline V gene, CDR1 is SGHRS and CDR2 is YFSETQ. This CDR3 is built from 17 residues.

The CDR3 sequence is CASSQEGLVNNEQFF. DNA for the CDR3: TGCGCCAGCAGCCAAGAAGGTCTAGTAAACAATGAGCAGTTCTTC. The chain links TRBV4-1 to TRBJ2-1; D call uncertain. The germline V gene encodes CDR1 MGHRA and CDR2 YSYEKL. V lost 0 bases, J lost 5 bases, and 11 bases lay in between. The CDR3 covers 15 residues.

The chain has TRBV18 and TRBJ1-1, with D perhaps matching TRBD1 (6 bases). The germline V gene has CDR1 KGHSH and CDR2 LQKENI. V was clipped by 2 bases and J by 1 base, with 11 bases between them. The CDR3 spans 15 residues. The DNA for the CDR3 is TGTGCCAGCTCACCAGGCGGCAGGGGGAACACTGAAGCTTTCTTT. This encodes CASSPGGRGNTEAFF.

The chain has TRBV2 and TRBJ2-3, with D tentatively TRBD2 (5 bases). V dropped 1 base and J dropped 5 bases, with 7 bases sitting between them. The CDR3 extends over 13 amino acids. Germline V CDR1 and CDR2: SNHLY, FYNNEI. The CDR3 here is CASSEGAGDTQYF. CDR3 DNA sequence: TGTGCCAGCAGTGAAGGCGCGGGAGATACGCAGTATTTT.

The chain combines TRBV6-5 with TRBJ1-4, with 7 bases identical to TRBD1. Germline V gene data show CDR1 as MNHEY and CDR2 as SVGAGI. V lost 6 bases, J lost 6 bases, and 10 bases stayed unmatched. The CDR3 extends over 15 amino acids. The CDR3 nucleotides are TGTGCCAGCAGACCTGACCGGGACAGAGATGAAAAACTGTTTTTT. Its translation: CASRPDRDRDEKLFF.

The chain recombines TRBV28 with TRBJ1-4; 8 bases are shared with TRBD1. There are 14 residues in the CDR3. V lost 7 bases, J lost 8 bases, and 9 bases stayed unmatched. Germline values: CDR1 MDHEN, CDR2 SYDVKM. Here the CDR3 reads CASTLDRGGEKLFF. In nucleotides, the CDR3 is TGTGCCAGCACCCTCGACAGGGGTGGCGAAAAACTGTTTTTT.

The J gene is TRBJ2-4, the V gene TRBV4-2, with TRBD2 matching 12 bases. Germline-derived CDR1 and CDR2 are LGHNA and YNFKEQ. J was trimmed by 9 bases and V by 1 base; bases with no gene match: 7. The CDR3 runs to 16 residues. CDR3 region: CASSQATSGGRGIQYF. As DNA, the CDR3 is TGTGCCAGCAGCCAAGCCACTAGCGGGGGGAGAGGCATTCAGTACTTC.

This chain uses TRBV6-5 with TRBJ2-3, with 7 nucleotides matching TRBD2. Germline V gene lookup returns CDR1 MNHEY and CDR2 SVGAGI. The CDR3 spans 13 residues. With V trimmed by 10 bases and J by 1 base, 5 bases remained unmatched. This CDR3 reads CATVAGGTDTQYF. CDR3 nucleotides: TGTGCCACCGTCGCGGGGGGCACAGATACGCAGTATTTT.

The J gene is TRBJ2-7, the V gene TRBV27; 11 bases line up with TRBD2. CDR1 is MNHEY, CDR2 SMNVEV, per germline (reference sequence). V trimming: 2 bases; J trimming: 4 bases; junction bases outside the gene matches: 10. The CDR3 is 17 residues long. The CDR3 sequence is CASSLLAGGSPFYEQYF. The CDR3 DNA follows: TGTGCCAGCAGTTTACTAGCGGGAGGCTCCCCCTTTTACGAGCAGTACTTC.

This chain joins TRBV10-3 and TRBJ2-3; no firm D call. The V gene's germline CDR1 is ENHRY and CDR2 SYGVKD. This CDR3 is built from 14 residues. Trimming shortened V by 2 bases and J by 4 bases, and 10 bases separated the two germline ends. CDR3 coding DNA: TGTGCCATCAGTGAGACCCCTAGTCCAGATACGCAGTATTTT. The encoded protein is CAISETPSPDTQYF.

The rearrangement joins TRBV27 to TRBJ2-1; TRBD2 aligns across 7 bases. Trimming took 1 base from V and 4 from J; bases not matched to a gene: 7. Per germline, CDR1 MNHEY and CDR2 SMNVEV (reference sequence). This CDR3 has 16 residues. CDR3 sequence reads: CASSLYAGVVYNEQFF. The CDR3 DNA reads as TGTGCCAGCAGTTTATACGCGGGAGTGGTATACAATGAGCAGTTCTTC.

This chain uses TRBV18 with TRBJ1-1; D gene ambiguous. The length of the CDR3 is 13 residues. The V end lost 0 bases, the J end lost 9 bases, and 11 bases lay between the germline ends. Germline CDR1 reads KGHSH; CDR2 reads LQKENI. DNA of the CDR3: TGTGCCAGCTCACCACCGCCCGGGGTTAAAGCTTTCTTT. Its translation: CASSPPPGVKAFF.

The gene calls are TRBV18 and TRBJ1-4, with D perhaps TRBD1 (6 bases). The ends were cut back, 2 bases at V and 2 bases at J, with 15 bases in the middle. This CDR3 has 17 residues. CDR1 KGHSH and CDR2 LQKENI come from the germline V gene. The CDR3 sequence: CASSPSPGTPTNEKLFF. CDR3 sequence (DNA): TGTGCCAGCTCACCATCCCCAGGGACACCTACTAATGAAAAACTGTTTTTT.

The chain links TRBV2 to TRBJ2-3; tentatively, D is TRBD1 (5 bases). Trimming removed 3 bases from V and 8 bases from J, with 15 bases in between. The length of the CDR3 is 14 residues. Germline V gene lookup returns CDR1 SNHLY and CDR2 FYNNEI. CDR3 DNA: TGTGCCAGCAGTGATGGGGTGGTAAGGGGTACGCAGTATTTT. The encoded protein is CASSDGVVRGTQYF.

This clone was observed a few times. The chain combines TRBV2 with TRBJ2-2; a weak D match, TRBD2 (6 bases). The V end lost 5 bases, the J end lost 1 base, and 11 bases lay between the germline ends. The CDR3 has 15 residues. Germline values: CDR1 SNHLY, CDR2 FYNNEI. The CDR3 sequence: CASSRRGLNTGELFF. The CDR3, as DNA: TGTGCCAGCAGTAGGCGGGGCCTGAACACCGGGGAGCTGTTTTTT.

This chain links TRBV11-2 with TRBJ2-5; possibly TRBD2 for D (5 bases). The germline gives CDR1 SGHAT, CDR2 FQNNGV. The CDR3 is 13 residues long. V shed 0 bases and J shed 7 bases, with 9 bases lying between them. The CDR3 loop is CASSLDEGLTQYF. Here the CDR3 DNA reads TGTGCCAGCAGCTTAGATGAGGGTTTGACCCAGTACTTC.

This clone was found a few times. V usage is TRBV19 and J usage is TRBJ2-7, with 7 bases fitting TRBD1. CDR1 and CDR2 from the germline V gene are LNHDA and SQIVND (reference sequence). V shed 5 bases, J shed 3 bases, and the junction held 19 bases outside the gene matches. The CDR3 length is 18 residues. CDR3 DNA sequence: TGTGCCAGTAGTTTAAAAGGGATCGGGACAGATTTATTCTACGAGCAGTACTTC. Its translation: CASSLKGIGTDLFYEQYF.

This chain joins TRBV5-4 and TRBJ2-3, with a weak D call TRBD2 (7 bases). With 4 bases removed from V and 2 bases from J, the gap between germline ends came to 11 bases. The CDR3 sequence is 14 residues long. CDR1 and CDR2 from the germline V gene are SGHNT and YYREEE (reference sequence). The CDR3 sequence is CASSGGGYTDTQYF. The CDR3 coding sequence is TGTGCCAGCAGCGGCGGGGGCTACACAGATACGCAGTATTTT. Drawing the rest from reference TRBV5-4 and TRBJ2-3, the complete variable domain is ETGVTQSPTHLIKTRGQQVTLRCSSQSGHNTVSWYQQALGQGPQFIFQYYREEENGRGNFPPRFSGLQFPNYSSELNVNALELDDSALYLCASSGGGYTDTQYFGPGTRLTVL.